A selection of T cell receptor beta chains follows, all from one sample in a study of CD8+CD57+ T cells in acquired aplastic anemia. Each CDR3 protein gets one entry after TCRdb re-called the reads with MiXCR. The repertoire includes about 240,000 distinct CDR3 sequences, approximately 50% of them detected once, and less than 9% sits in the top ten. Material: sorted CD4+, CD8+, or CD8+CD57+ T cells (not recorded which) from PBMCs. The receptors were sampled from a human donor with aplastic anemia. The CDR3 runs from the conserved cysteine through the conserved F or W. D genes are given only for firm matches.

>TRBV14|TRBJ1-1|-
CASSQTWTSAEAFF
>TRBV7-8|TRBJ2-1|TRBD2
CASSLDTSGFSDNEQFF
>TRBV5-1|TRBJ2-6|-
CASSLERANVLTF
>TRBV7-3|TRBJ2-7|TRBD1
CASSLTGTAYEQYF
>TRBV20-1|TRBJ1-2|-
CSAIEGGDYGYTF
>TRBV7-3|TRBJ1-1|-
CASSYGTNTEAFF
>TRBV7-3|TRBJ1-1|-
CASSPMGGEAFF
>TRBV30|TRBJ2-7|TRBD2
CAWSGSSGIRFYEQYF
>TRBV2|TRBJ2-5|TRBD2
CASSPSLNSIAGVETQYF
>TRBV20-1|TRBJ2-7|TRBD2
CSARGQAGTRGEQYF
>TRBV10-1|TRBJ2-7|-
CASSERGDSAYEQYF
>TRBV19|TRBJ2-7|-
CASSTRIVGLGYEQYF
>TRBV5-4|TRBJ2-5|TRBD1
CASSFSGTVQETQYF